The 28 T cell receptor beta chains below were found in one sample sequenced in a study of PD-L1 blockade in urothelial cancer. Clones were sequenced by immunoSEQ multiplex PCR, and TCRdb holds only the in-frame ones, with some missing. The sample contains 45,000 or so clones, approximately 88% of which appear only once. The source was PBMCs, collected around atezolizumab (anti-PD-L1) treatment. The receptors were sampled from a man aged 80 or over with urothelial cancer.

This chain uses TRBV4-3 with TRBJ2-1; 7 bases align to TRBD2. The CDR3 is made up of 17 amino acids. CDR1 is LGHNA and CDR2 is YSLEER in the germline V gene. V gave up 0 bases and J gave up 4 bases; unmatched junction bases: 9. CDR3 coding DNA: TGCGCCAGCAGCCAAGATGGGATCGGGAGGATTTACAATGAGCAGTTCTTC. Residues: CASSQDGIGRIYNEQFF.

This chain joins TRBV28 and TRBJ2-1; 13 positions match TRBD2. Germline V gene data show CDR1 as MDHEN and CDR2 as SYDVKM. The V gene end was trimmed by 8 bases and the J gene end by 8 bases; junction bases not matched to a gene: 6. This CDR3 contains 14 residues. The CDR3: CASFGTSGAYEQFF. The CDR3 bases are TGTGCCAGCTTCGGGACTAGCGGGGCGTATGAGCAGTTCTTC.

The rearrangement uses TRBV10-1 and TRBJ2-2, with D tentatively TRBD2 (6 bases). This CDR3 comprises 15 residues. Germline V lookup: CDR1 WNHNN, CDR2 SYGVQD (reference sequence). The germline V and J ends were trimmed by 3 bases and 6 bases, with 14 bases remaining between them. The CDR3 DNA sequence: TGCGCCAGCAGTGACCCGGGAGACCGCCCCGGGGAGCTGTTTTTT. Protein product: CASSDPGDRPGELFF.

The chain carries TRBV19 and TRBJ1-2; TRBD1 might be the D (5 bases). Germline values: CDR1 LNHDA, CDR2 SQIVND (reference sequence). This CDR3 comprises 13 residues. Between the trimmed V and J ends, which lost 1 base and 7 bases, there was a span of 10 bases. The CDR3 DNA reads TGTGCCAGTAGTATAGCGGGCAGGGCTGGCTACACCTTC. Translation: CASSIAGRAGYTF.

This clone was picked up one time. This chain joins TRBV9 and TRBJ2-1, with TRBD2 matching 7 bases. V trimming: 3 bases; J trimming: 2 bases; junction bases outside the gene matches: 5. This CDR3 contains 15 residues. The germline CDR1 and CDR2 sequences are SGDLS and YYNGEE. The CDR3 bases are TGTGCCAGCAGCGCGTCGGGACTACCCTACAATGAGCAGTTCTTC. Translation: CASSASGLPYNEQFF.

The genes are TRBV7-2 and TRBJ1-3; 9 bases fit TRBD1. The germline gives CDR1 SGHTA, CDR2 FQGNSA. The CDR3 extends over 13 amino acids. After removal of 5 bases from V and 7 bases from J, the junction contained 3 bases not matched to a gene. CDR3 nucleotide sequence: TGTGCCAGCAGCCCAGACAGGGGGAACACCATATATTTT. Protein sequence: CASSPDRGNTIYF.

The chain combines TRBV28 with TRBJ1-1; 7 bases line up with TRBD1. This CDR3 comprises 15 residues. Germline V CDR1 and CDR2: MDHEN, SYDVKM. Trimming took 2 bases from V and 6 from J; bases not matched to a gene: 9. The DNA for the CDR3 is TGTGCCAGCAGTTTACCGGGACAGCAGCGCGCTGAAGCTTTCTTT. It encodes CASSLPGQQRAEAFF.

The chain has TRBV15 and TRBJ2-7; no firm D call. The length of the CDR3 is 15 residues. The germline V and J ends were trimmed by 0 bases and 3 bases, with 12 bases remaining between them. Looked up from germline, CDR1 is LNHNV and CDR2 is YYDKDF (reference sequence). CDR3 protein: CATSREADLNYEQYF. For the CDR3, the DNA is TGTGCCACCAGCAGAGAGGCGGATCTAAACTACGAGCAGTACTTC.

This chain links TRBV5-1 with TRBJ2-1; TRBD1 aligns across 8 bases. J gave up 0 bases and V 3 bases, and 2 bases lay outside the gene matches. The CDR3 consists of 15 residues. Germline V CDR1 and CDR2: SGHRS, YFSETQ. Here the CDR3 DNA reads TGCGCCAGCAGCTCAGGGGGCCTCTCCTACAATGAGCAGTTCTTC. It codes for CASSSGGLSYNEQFF.

This sequence joins TRBV6-5 and TRBJ1-4; TRBD1 matches at 7 bases. There are 12 residues in the CDR3. Trimming took 7 bases from V and 10 from J; bases not matched to a gene: 6. Germline V CDR1 and CDR2: MNHEY, SVGAGI. CDR3: CASTNYRGKLFF. DNA for the CDR3: TGTGCCAGCACCAACTACAGGGGAAAACTGTTTTTT.

This chain connects TRBV7-2 to TRBJ2-2; 11 bases fit TRBD1. The CDR3 runs 18 residues. J gave up 7 bases and V 5 bases, and 15 bases lay outside the gene matches. The germline V gene has CDR1 SGHTA and CDR2 FQGNSA. CDR3 sequence reads: CASSQGGTGGVVLGELFF. CDR3 coding DNA: TGTGCCAGCAGCCAGGGGGGGACAGGGGGAGTTGTTCTCGGGGAGCTGTTTTTT. The variable domain in full, with the rest retrieved from reference TRBV7-2 and TRBJ2-2, is GAGVSQSPSNKVTEKGKDVELRCDPISGHTALYWYRQSLGQGLEFLIYFQGNSAPDKSGLPSDRFSAERTGGSVSTLTIQRTQQEDSAVYLCASSQGGTGGVVLGELFFGEGSRLTVL.

V is TRBV7-2 and J is TRBJ2-1; 9 nucleotides align to TRBD2. Trimming removed 7 bases from V and 6 bases from J; junction bases left unmatched: 7. Germline-derived CDR1 and CDR2 are SGHTA and FQGNSA. The CDR3 is 14 residues long. The DNA for the CDR3 is TGTGCCAGCACGGTAGCGGGAGTAGGCAATGAGCAGTTCTTC. It codes for CASTVAGVGNEQFF. Full variable domain (missing parts from reference TRBV7-2 and TRBJ2-1): GAGVSQSPSNKVTEKGKDVELRCDPISGHTALYWYRQSLGQGLEFLIYFQGNSAPDKSGLPSDRFSAERTGGSVSTLTIQRTQQEDSAVYLCASTVAGVGNEQFFGPGTRLTVL.

The chain employs TRBV7-2 and TRBJ2-5; the D gene is possibly TRBD2 (5 bases). Trimming pared 4 bases from V and 2 bases from J, leaving 14 bases between. This CDR3 comprises 15 residues. Germline CDR1 SGHTA, CDR2 FQGNSA. The chain's CDR3 is CASSSPPQRQETQYF. DNA of the CDR3: TGTGCCAGCAGCTCACCCCCACAGCGGCAAGAGACCCAGTACTTC.

The gene calls are TRBV27 and TRBJ2-2, with D tentatively TRBD2 (6 bases). CDR3 length equals 17 residues. Trimming removed 1 base from V and 5 bases from J, with 17 bases in between. CDR1 and CDR2 from the germline V gene are MNHEY and SMNVEV (reference sequence). CDR3: CASSLWIREKRTGELFF. CDR3 DNA: TGTGCCAGCAGTTTATGGATCCGGGAGAAAAGGACCGGGGAGCTGTTTTTT.

The chain combines TRBV9 with TRBJ1-2; D gene uncertain. Germline V gene sequence: CDR1 SGDLS, CDR2 YYNGEE. V lost 0 bases, J lost 7 bases, and 16 bases lay in between. The CDR3 runs to 15 residues. The CDR3 loop is CASSVDVSTAGGYTF. CDR3 bases: TGTGCCAGCAGCGTAGACGTATCCACCGCCGGTGGCTACACCTTC.

The chain joins TRBV28 to TRBJ2-7; the D gene is possibly TRBD2 (5 bases). Germline values: CDR1 MDHEN, CDR2 SYDVKM. The V end lost 5 bases, the J end lost 1 base, and 15 bases lay between the germline ends. CDR3 length: 15 residues. This CDR3 reads CASSPSPRLSYEQYF. The CDR3 DNA is TGTGCCAGCAGTCCCTCCCCGCGACTATCCTACGAGCAGTACTTC.

This rearrangement joins TRBV27 to TRBJ2-2, with 12 bases identical to TRBD1. The germline gives CDR1 MNHEY, CDR2 SMNVEV (reference sequence). V was pared by 5 bases and J by 3 bases, with 10 bases of the junction left unmatched. This CDR3 is 18 amino acids long. The CDR3 sequence is CASSPRDRGLSDTGELFF. The DNA of the CDR3 is TGTGCCAGCAGTCCCCGGGACAGGGGGCTGTCGGACACCGGGGAGCTGTTTTTT.

This clone came up a few times. This chain joins TRBV5-4 and TRBJ1-2, with 9 nucleotides matching TRBD1. This CDR3 region has 14 residues. Germline values: CDR1 SGHNT, CDR2 YYREEE (reference sequence). Trimming removed 5 bases from V and 3 bases from J; junction bases left unmatched: 5. The CDR3 loop reads CASRMTGGHYGYTF. The DNA for the CDR3 is TGTGCCAGCAGAATGACAGGGGGTCACTATGGCTACACCTTC.

The chain is built from TRBV5-1 and TRBJ2-1; the D gene is possibly TRBD2 (5 bases). The CDR3 is 15 amino acids. Trimming pared 4 bases from V and 0 bases from J, leaving 11 bases between. CDR1 SGHRS and CDR2 YFSETQ come from the germline V gene. DNA of the CDR3: TGCGCCAGCAGCCCTGTGACTAACTCCTACAATGAGCAGTTCTTC. Translating it yields CASSPVTNSYNEQFF. The full variable domain, with the rest looked up from reference TRBV5-1 and TRBJ2-1, is KAGVTQTPRYLIKTRGQQVTLSCSPISGHRSVSWYQQTPGQGLQFLFEYFSETQRNKGNFPGRFSGRQFSNSRSEMNVSTLELGDSALYLCASSPVTNSYNEQFFGPGTRLTVL.

This clone was found a few times. CDR3 residues: CASSRTDQETQYF. The CDR3 DNA follows: TGTGCCAGCAGTCGGACAGACCAAGAGACCCAGTACTTC. The J gene is TRBJ2-5, the V gene TRBV6-5; D possibly corresponds to TRBD1 (6 bases). Per germline, CDR1 MNHEY and CDR2 SVGAGI. V lost 5 bases and J 0 bases, leaving 7 bases between the germline ends. The CDR3 extends over 13 amino acids.

This chain uses TRBV13 with TRBJ2-2, with TRBD2 matching 8 bases. This CDR3 has 16 residues. V lost 1 base to trimming and J lost 1 base; unmatched junction nucleotides: 2. The germline V gene has CDR1 PRHDT and CDR2 FYEKMQ (reference sequence). CDR3 in DNA: TGTGCCAGCAGCTTAGAACTAGCGGAGAACACCGGGGAGCTGTTTTTT. This codes for CASSLELAENTGELFF.

This clone was counted a single time. This sequence joins TRBV4-3 and TRBJ2-7; TRBD2 aligns across 10 bases. Germline CDR1 is LGHNA and CDR2 is YSLEER. The CDR3 runs 17 residues. The ends lost 0 bases at V and 5 bases at J; junction bases unmatched: 10. This CDR3 reads CASSQDSSGRAAHEQYF. DNA for the CDR3: TGCGCCAGCAGCCAAGATTCCAGCGGGAGGGCCGCCCACGAGCAGTACTTC.

The chain combines TRBV7-2 with TRBJ2-1; 8 nucleotides match TRBD1. The ends lost 1 base at V and 14 bases at J; junction bases unmatched: 10. CDR1 is SGHTA, CDR2 FQGNSA, per germline. The CDR3 is made up of 14 amino acids. This CDR3 is CASSLEGPWTGKFF. For the CDR3, the DNA is TGTGCCAGCAGCTTAGAAGGGCCTTGGACAGGGAAGTTCTTC.

The chain joins TRBV7-2 to TRBJ2-7, with D maybe TRBD2 (6 bases). Germline V lookup: CDR1 SGHTA, CDR2 FQGNSA. The CDR3 runs to 13 residues. V was shortened by 5 bases and J by 6 bases, with 14 bases between the two germline ends. CDR3 in amino acids: CASSTSEGSEQYF. The CDR3 DNA reads TGTGCCAGCAGCACCTCGGAGGGCAGCGAGCAGTACTTC.

The V call is TRBV29-1, the J call TRBJ2-7, with a weak D call TRBD2 (6 bases). With 7 bases removed from V and 2 bases from J, the gap between germline ends came to 15 bases. Germline CDR1 reads SQVTM; CDR2 reads ANQGSEA. The CDR3 runs to 13 residues. Written as DNA, the CDR3 is TGCAGCGCCGCGGAGGGCAGGGCCTACGAGCAGTACTTC. This encodes CSAAEGRAYEQYF.

The chain combines TRBV10-3 with TRBJ2-3, with TRBD2 identical over 13 bases. The J segment lost 4 bases and the V segment lost 3 bases, leaving 7 bases of the junction unmatched. Germline V gene data show CDR1 as ENHRY and CDR2 as SYGVKD. This CDR3 is built from 17 residues. CDR3 residues: CAISERTSGSGADTQYF. In nucleotides, the CDR3 is TGTGCCATCAGTGAACGGACTAGCGGGAGTGGTGCAGATACGCAGTATTTT.

This clone was detected once. This chain links TRBV4-1 with TRBJ2-5, with D unclear. In germline, CDR1 is MGHRA, CDR2 YSYEKL. This CDR3 has 15 residues. V dropped 0 bases and J dropped 4 bases, with 12 bases sitting between them. The chain's CDR3 is CASSQDSRRLETQYF. The CDR3 nucleotides are TGCGCCAGCAGCCAAGATTCTAGGAGACTAGAGACCCAGTACTTC.

This rearrangement joins TRBV9 to TRBJ2-7, with D tentatively TRBD2 (6 bases). CDR3 length: 13 amino acids. Trimming removed 0 bases at V and 7 bases at J, with 11 bases between. Germline CDR1 SGDLS, CDR2 YYNGEE. The CDR3 DNA follows: TGTGCCAGCAGCGTAGAAGCGGGCTCTGAGCAGTACTTC. This translates into CASSVEAGSEQYF. The variable domain in full, completed from reference TRBV9 and TRBJ2-7, reads DSGVTQTPKHLITATGQRVTLRCSPRSGDLSVYWYQQSLDQGLQFLIQYYNGEERAKGNILERFSAQQFPDLHSELNLSSLELGDSALYFCASSVEAGSEQYFGPGTRLTVT.